Sequencing of this TCR beta chain was carried out in a study of cytomegalovirus exposure and HLA in healthy donors. It was with 60 Vbeta and 13 Jbeta primers that the PCR ran. Sequencing used immunoSEQ multiplex PCR; TCRdb keeps in-frame clones, though not all of them. The sample has 90,000 to 100,000 clones, over 65% seen once. As for this clone: Its antigen is undetermined.

The germline V gene encodes CDR1 KGHSH and CDR2 LQKENI. With 0 bases clipped from V and 4 bases from J, the junction kept 8 bases outside the gene matches. This CDR3 comprises 17 residues. Study outcomes and limitations: Some V segments could not be told apart, so they were left out, TRBV6-2 and TRBV6-3 among them. Reports showed the classifier diagnosing cytomegalovirus status with high specificity and sensitivity. Cytomegalovirus association was assigned to about 180 TCR beta chains.

The sample comprised PBMCs. The source of this sequence is a man over 45 in good health and CMV-seronegative. The genes are TRBV18 and TRBJ2-5; 10 positions match TRBD1. CDR3 region: CASSPPAGQGRRETQYF. The CDR3 DNA sequence: TGTGCCAGCTCACCACCGGCGGGACAGGGGCGGAGAGAGACCCAGTACTTC.